This note documents a single T cell receptor (beta chain) sequence. Its antigen specificity is not known. Base qualities are not provided; no much larger clone lies one nucleotide away. The immunoSEQ Assay, a bias-controlled multiplex PCR, was used to amplify TCRbeta CDR3 regions from genomic DNA. The paper's processing steps were these. The number of nucleated cells in each sample was estimated from the amplification of reference gene primers within the assay. To quantify the absolute abundance of each unique TCRbeta CDR3 rearrangement, sequence reads were collapsed and filtered. Productive Simpson clonality was computed per sample as the square root of Simpson's diversity index over productive rearrangements. Held by TCRdb, this immuneACCESS table contains in-frame sequences only and omits some clones. Under half of the omission traces to an unresolved V gene where checked; the cause of the rest is unknown. D and trimming were read from the DNA, whereas the V and J calls and clone size are those reported in that table. In this sample the table shows around 150,000 clones, 84% of which occur a single time. The ten largest make up roughly 2.2% of the sample.

The data derive from a study of blood T cell repertoires in COVID-19 (dated by TCRdb to between 2020 and 2021). For context, the study as a whole: Collaborator samples came from the United States, Italy and Spain and covered acute and convalescent phases of COVID-19. The material from the prospective study consisted of cDNA or gDNA derived from T cells, B-cell-depleted T cells, or PBMCs. The dataset comprised deeply sampled blood TCRbeta repertoires from subjects exposed to, actively infected with, or recovered from COVID-19. The repertoires were released in a freely available public database meant as a resource for research on the immune response to SARS-CoV-2. Samples came from the ongoing ImmuneRACE study (first 160 participants) plus 1,254 subjects from 6 global collaborators. Nearly every sample came with metadata listing a de-identified subject ID, COVID-19 status, age in years and sex. Where available, HLA class I and class II types were taken from metadata supplied by the sample provider and were not determined by assay-based typing. Findings and caveats that apply to the study as a whole: How much clinical and demographic metadata was included differed by source and by participant, and the metadata was provided uncurated.

The germline V gene yields MDHEN for CDR1 and SYDVKM for CDR2. Spanning cysteine to phenylalanine, the CDR3 consists of 14 amino acids. The read is trimmed to its CDR3 DNA, 42 bases read in frame from base 1. V ends up 7 bases short and J 6 bases short, with an unmatched junction base count of 8. Collaborating institutions collected whole blood in K2EDTA tubes following their own protocols. For TCRbeta analysis, collaborators shipped samples in one of three forms: frozen whole blood, isolated PBMCs, or DNA extracted from either of those sample types. The receptor comes from a man between 65 and 85 years old with acute or convalescent COVID-19. Sequencing was carried out using peripheral blood. The chain employs TRBV28 and TRBJ1-5, with 8 middle bases fitting TRBD1. The sequenced DNA: TGTGCCAGCACTCCAGGGGGCTTAGGTCAGCCCCAGCATTTT. Its product reads: CASTPGGLGQPQHF.